This T cell receptor beta chain appears in the sequencing data of a study of T-cell memory formation after mild COVID-19. A note on this clonotype: Antigen specificity is unknown.

This CDR3 has 15 residues. Germline-derived CDR1 and CDR2 are SGHVS and FQNEAQ. V was pared by 2 bases and J by 8 bases, with 6 bases of the junction left unmatched. Study-wide results and limits: Contracting CD4+ clones were located mainly in CM and EM, and CD8+ clones in EMRA. Cross-reactive memory appears to have joined, as suggested by some responding clones showing up in pre-infection memory. CD4/CD8 balance held among clones contracting day 15 to 85, and later expanders leaned CD4+. The second-wave clones peaking on day 37 were not confirmed as SARS-CoV-2-specific.

TCRdb reprocessed the 5' RACE reads with MiXCR, giving one entry per CDR3 protein. This sample has tens of thousands of distinct CDR3 sequences, with around 27% found just once. The sequence derives from a man younger than 35 who had mild COVID-19 (a few samples of this study predate the infection). Cell type and time point are not known. V usage is TRBV7-8 and J usage is TRBJ2-2, with 9 positions matching TRBD1. Sequencing was performed on PBMCs or a T cell subset sorted from them (not recorded which). Here the CDR3 reads CASSLTQGAVGELFF. Here the CDR3 DNA reads TGTGCCAGCAGCTTAACACAGGGGGCGGTAGGGGAGCTGTTTTTT.